Sequencing of this T cell receptor beta chain was carried out in a study of blood T cell repertoires in COVID-19. In the authors' workflow: Researchers report that nucleated cell counts were estimated from reference gene primer amplification. TCRdb keeps only in-frame clones here, not all; method: immunoSEQ multiplex PCR. D and trimming come from the DNA, and the V and J calls and clone size come from that table. Of around 55,000 clones in the sample, about 93% were seen once. This CDR3 region has 13 residues. CDR1 WSHSY and CDR2 SAAADI come from the germline V gene. Germline trimming cut 6 bases from V and 9 bases from J; bases unmatched to any gene: 11.

Sequenced input: peripheral blood. The sequence came from a human donor with active COVID-19. The donor label of this sample is uncertain. V and J are TRBV10-2 and TRBJ2-7, with 7 bases lining up with TRBD2. CDR3 loop: CASSLGEGPWQYF. The CDR3 region has the DNA TGCGCCAGCAGCCTCGGGGAGGGCCCCTGGCAGTACTTC.